The T cell receptor beta chain under discussion was sequenced for a study of regulatory T cells in long-lasting Graves disease. There are many counts of this clonotype. Documented time point: persistent/refractory GD, antithyroid drugs over 5 years with positive TRAb. The TCR library was made from RNA that had been extracted from PBMCs in TRIzol. Staff drew approximately 9.9 milliliters of peripheral blood into EDTA tubes. In building TCR beta libraries, iRepertoire HTBI primers were used together with Arm-PCR of CDR3 regions. TCRdb reanalysed the multiplex PCR reads using MiXCR and keeps one entry per CDR3 protein. This repertoire shows about 400,000 distinct CDR3 sequences, roughly 20% found once; its top ten account for roughly 20%. Looked up from germline, CDR1 is MNHNS and CDR2 is SASEGT. The CDR3 extends over 16 amino acids. Deletions cut 7 bases from V and 1 base from J, with 20 bases between.

This sequence was found in a female donor with Graves disease. The V call is TRBV6-1, the J call TRBJ2-7; TRBD2 might be the D (7 bases). Sample: peripheral blood mononuclear cells (PBMCs), taken when the disease was refractory, from a patient treated with antithyroid drugs. DNA of the CDR3: TGTGCCAGCAAGCAAAAGGGGGGGCAGGGATCCTACGAGCAGTACTTC. Translated: CASKQKGGQGSYEQYF.